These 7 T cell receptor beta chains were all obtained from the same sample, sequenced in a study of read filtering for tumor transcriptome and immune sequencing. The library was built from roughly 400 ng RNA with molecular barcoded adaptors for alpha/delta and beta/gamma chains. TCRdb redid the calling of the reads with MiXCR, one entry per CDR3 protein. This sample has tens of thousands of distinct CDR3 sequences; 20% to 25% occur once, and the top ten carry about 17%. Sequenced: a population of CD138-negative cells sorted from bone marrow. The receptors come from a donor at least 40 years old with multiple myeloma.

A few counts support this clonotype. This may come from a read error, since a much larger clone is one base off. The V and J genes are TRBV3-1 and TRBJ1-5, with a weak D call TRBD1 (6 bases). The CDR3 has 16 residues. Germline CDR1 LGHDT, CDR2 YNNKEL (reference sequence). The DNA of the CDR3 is TGTGCCAGCAGCCAAGATAGCAGGGGAGGCAATCAGCCCCGGCATTTT. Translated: CASSQDSRGGNQPRHF.

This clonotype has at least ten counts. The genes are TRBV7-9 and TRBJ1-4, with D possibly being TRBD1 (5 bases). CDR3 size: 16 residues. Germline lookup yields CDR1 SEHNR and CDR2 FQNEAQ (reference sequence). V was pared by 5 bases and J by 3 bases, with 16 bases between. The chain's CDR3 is CASSPRWGPANEKLFF. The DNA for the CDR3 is TGTGCCAGCAGCCCTAGGTGGGGCCCGGCTAATGAAAAACTGTTTTTT. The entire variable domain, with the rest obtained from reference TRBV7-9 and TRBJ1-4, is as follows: DTGVSQNPRHKITKRGQNVTFRCDPISEHNRLYWYRQTLGQGPEFLTYFQNEAQLEKSRLLSDRFSAERPKGSFSTLEIQRTEQGDSAMYLCASSPRWGPANEKLFFGSGTQLSVL.

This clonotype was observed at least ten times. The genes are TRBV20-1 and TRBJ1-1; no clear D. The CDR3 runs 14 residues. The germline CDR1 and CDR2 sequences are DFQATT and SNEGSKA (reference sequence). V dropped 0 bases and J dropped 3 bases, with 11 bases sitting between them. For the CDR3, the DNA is TGCAGTGCTAGAGAGGGCCTCAAGGACACTGAAGCTTTCTTT. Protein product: CSAREGLKDTEAFF.

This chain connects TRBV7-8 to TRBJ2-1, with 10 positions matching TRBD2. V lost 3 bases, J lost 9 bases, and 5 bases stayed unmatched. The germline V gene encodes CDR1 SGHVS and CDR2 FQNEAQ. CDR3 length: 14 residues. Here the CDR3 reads CASSFYGLAAEQFF. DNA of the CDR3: TGTGCCAGCAGCTTTTATGGACTAGCGGCTGAGCAGTTCTTC.

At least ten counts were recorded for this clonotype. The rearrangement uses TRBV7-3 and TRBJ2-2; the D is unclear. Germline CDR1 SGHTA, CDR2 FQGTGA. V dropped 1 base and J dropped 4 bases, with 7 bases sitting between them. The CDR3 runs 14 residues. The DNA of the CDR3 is TGTGCCAGCAGCTTAAAACAGAGCACCGGGGAGCTGTTTTTT. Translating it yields CASSLKQSTGELFF.

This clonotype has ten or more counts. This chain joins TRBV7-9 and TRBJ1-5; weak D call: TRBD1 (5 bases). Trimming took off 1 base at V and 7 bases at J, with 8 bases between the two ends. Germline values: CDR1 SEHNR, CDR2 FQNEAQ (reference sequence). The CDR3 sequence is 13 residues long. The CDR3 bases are TGTGCCAGCAGCTTAGAACAGGACCAGCCCCAGCATTTT. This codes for CASSLEQDQPQHF. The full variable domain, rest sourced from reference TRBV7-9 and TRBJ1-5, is DTGVSQNPRHKITKRGQNVTFRCDPISEHNRLYWYRQTLGQGPEFLTYFQNEAQLEKSRLLSDRFSAERPKGSFSTLEIQRTEQGDSAMYLCASSLEQDQPQHFGDGTRLSIL.

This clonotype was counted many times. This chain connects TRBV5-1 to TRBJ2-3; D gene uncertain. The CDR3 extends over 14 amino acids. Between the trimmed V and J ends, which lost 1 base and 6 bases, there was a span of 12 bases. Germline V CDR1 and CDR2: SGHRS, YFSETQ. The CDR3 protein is CASSLRARQDTQYF. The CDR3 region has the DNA TGCGCCAGCAGCTTGAGGGCCCGTCAGGATACGCAGTATTTT.